One sample yielded the 15 T cell receptor beta chains listed below, sequenced in a study of cytomegalovirus exposure and HLA in healthy donors (dated by TCRdb to between 2016 and 2019). Libraries were prepared through the immunoSEQ multiplex PCR assay. The immuneACCESS repertoire file appears here via TCRdb, limited to in-frame rearrangements. These files lack a portion of the clones; in checked studies, under half of the deficit traces to unresolved V genes, and the cause of the others is not known. The sample profile shows tens of thousands of clones; 92% of them were found once. Of the sample, 1.3% is held by the ten largest clones. The sequenced sample was PBMCs. The receptors come from a woman younger than 30 in good health and CMV-seronegative.

This clone was found once. The CDR3 sequence: CASNPVNPNTEAFF. The CDR3 nucleotides are TGTGCCAGCAATCCGGTGAACCCGAACACTGAAGCTTTCTTT. This rearrangement joins TRBV6-5 to TRBJ1-1; D uncertain. Looked up from germline, CDR1 is MNHEY and CDR2 is SVGAGI. The CDR3 contains 14 residues. The V end lost 7 bases, the J end lost 1 base, and 13 bases lay between the germline ends.

The chain is built from TRBV28 and TRBJ1-2, with unresolved D. CDR3 length: 14 amino acids. Germline lookup yields CDR1 MDHEN and CDR2 SYDVKM. V lost 2 bases to trimming and J lost 3 bases, with 10 bases between them. DNA for the CDR3: TGTGCCAGCAGTTTAGGCAGCGACCACTATGGCTACACCTTC. The encoded protein is CASSLGSDHYGYTF.

This clone was detected only a few times. The V call is TRBV6-5, the J call TRBJ1-1; 8 bases agree with TRBD1. This CDR3 is built from 15 residues. Trimming removed 6 bases from V and 1 base from J; junction bases left unmatched: 7. Per germline, CDR1 MNHEY and CDR2 SVGAGI. Here the CDR3 reads CASRRPGTGNTEAFF. CDR3 coding DNA: TGTGCCAGCAGACGTCCCGGGACAGGGAACACTGAAGCTTTCTTT.

The J gene is TRBJ2-7, the V gene TRBV28, with D tentatively TRBD1 (5 bases). The CDR3 sequence is 12 residues long. The germline CDR1 and CDR2 sequences are MDHEN and SYDVKM. V lost 10 bases and J 4 bases, leaving 14 bases between the germline ends. The CDR3 DNA reads as TGTGCCATCGAATCAGACAGATACGAGCAGTACTTC. Protein product: CAIESDRYEQYF.

V usage is TRBV6-5 and J usage is TRBJ1-1; TRBD1 might be the D (6 bases). CDR3 length equals 13 residues. Trimming pared 0 bases from V and 8 bases from J, leaving 10 bases between. Germline CDR1 is MNHEY and CDR2 is SVGAGI. The CDR3 DNA follows: TGTGCCAGCAGTTACTCCGGGACACTAGAAGCTTTCTTT. This encodes CASSYSGTLEAFF.

The V call is TRBV5-6, the J call TRBJ2-7, with 9 bases fitting TRBD2. Per germline, CDR1 SGHDT and CDR2 YYEEEE. Trimming removed 0 bases from V and 10 bases from J; junction bases left unmatched: 8. The CDR3 spans 14 residues. This CDR3 is CASSLEVAGANQYF. The CDR3 bases are TGTGCCAGCAGCTTGGAAGTAGCGGGAGCCAATCAGTACTTC.

The chain joins TRBV19 to TRBJ2-6; no reliable D call. Looked up from germline, CDR1 is LNHDA and CDR2 is SQIVND (reference sequence). This CDR3 contains 15 residues. Trimming left V 1 base short and J 0 bases short, with 4 bases between. The CDR3 DNA is TGTGCCAGTAGTATAGGTCTCTCTGGGGCCAACGTCCTGACTTTC. Translating gives CASSIGLSGANVLTF.

The J gene is TRBJ2-1, the V gene TRBV19; 9 positions match TRBD2. V gave up 1 base and J gave up 4 bases; unmatched junction bases: 5. Germline CDR1 LNHDA, CDR2 SQIVND (reference sequence). The CDR3 totals 16 residues. This CDR3 reads CASSIVLAGLYNEQFF. The CDR3 nucleotides read TGTGCCAGTAGTATAGTTCTAGCGGGGCTATACAATGAGCAGTTCTTC.

This chain joins TRBV6-1 and TRBJ2-7, with 10 bases fitting TRBD2. From germline, CDR1 is MNHNS and CDR2 SASEGT. This CDR3 has 15 amino acids. V trimming: 7 bases; J trimming: 1 base; junction bases outside the gene matches: 7. DNA for the CDR3: TGTGCCAGCAACACGGGAGCGGGAGGGTCCTACGAGCAGTACTTC. Translating gives CASNTGAGGSYEQYF.

The rearrangement uses TRBV7-2 and TRBJ2-3; the match to TRBD2 covers 11 bases. The CDR3 is 15 amino acids. The V gene's germline CDR1 is SGHTA and CDR2 FQGNSA. V lost 5 bases and J lost 1; bases outside the gene matches: 2. The CDR3 region is CASSPSGGRTDTQYF. CDR3 in DNA: TGTGCCAGCAGCCCTAGCGGGGGGCGCACAGATACGCAGTATTTT. Looking up the rest from reference TRBV7-2 and TRBJ2-3 gives the full variable domain: GAGVSQSPSNKVTEKGKDVELRCDPISGHTALYWYRQSLGQGLEFLIYFQGNSAPDKSGLPSDRFSAERTGGSVSTLTIQRTQQEDSAVYLCASSPSGGRTDTQYFGPGTRLTVL.

This clone has just one count. The chain couples TRBV28 to TRBJ2-7, with D possibly being TRBD2 (7 bases). Germline V gives CDR1 MDHEN, CDR2 SYDVKM. This CDR3 spans 14 amino acids. V lost 6 bases and J lost 2, with 14 bases in between. The CDR3 DNA reads TGTGCCAGCAGCCCGGGGGGCGGAGCCTACGAGCAGTACTTC. Translated: CASSPGGGAYEQYF.

The chain carries TRBV25-1 and TRBJ1-3; D perhaps matches TRBD1 (5 bases). The CDR3 is 17 amino acids. Trimming took 3 bases from V and 4 from J, leaving 19 bases between them. Germline CDR1 and CDR2: MGHDK and SYGVNS. CDR3 residues: CASSDQTVPFSGNTIYF. Here the CDR3 DNA reads TGTGCCAGCAGTGACCAGACAGTCCCCTTCTCAGGAAACACCATATATTTT.

This clone came up once. The CDR3 is CASSWGGEGQPQHF. DNA of the CDR3: TGTGCCAGCAGCTGGGGGGGGGAAGGACAGCCCCAGCATTTT. The V and J genes are TRBV7-9 and TRBJ1-5; tentatively, D is TRBD1 (5 bases). The V gene lost 4 bases and the J gene lost 7 bases, with 14 bases spanning the gap. The CDR3 is 14 amino acids. Germline V CDR1 and CDR2: SEHNR, FQNEAQ (reference sequence).

V is TRBV19 and J is TRBJ2-7; maybe TRBD2 (6 bases). V lost 5 bases to trimming and J lost 5 bases, with 19 bases between them. From germline, CDR1 is LNHDA and CDR2 SQIVND (reference sequence). The CDR3 runs to 15 residues. The CDR3, as DNA: TGTGCCAGTAGTCTTGGAGGGTGGGCTACGGACGAGCAGTACTTC. Translated, it gives CASSLGGWATDEQYF.

The chain carries TRBV9 and TRBJ2-1; 10 bases are a match to TRBD1. Germline values: CDR1 SGDLS, CDR2 YYNGEE. The length of the CDR3 is 14 residues. V shed 2 bases and J 10 bases; nucleotides not matched to a gene: 6. CDR3 in amino acids: CASSVTGTGDEQFF. DNA for the CDR3: TGTGCCAGCAGCGTGACCGGGACAGGGGACGAGCAGTTCTTC.